This T cell receptor beta chain derives from a study of cytomegalovirus exposure and HLA in healthy donors. Study findings and constraints: In a later analysis, TCR beta V- and J-gene trimming was associated with a missense DCLRE1C variant. The CMV antigen specificity of three CMV-associated chains was confirmed through in vitro analysis.

Germline V gene lookup returns CDR1 LNHNV and CDR2 YYDKDF (reference sequence). The CDR3 consists of 17 residues. V lost 3 bases, J lost 4 bases, and 6 bases stayed unmatched. In regard to this clone: Antigen specificity is unknown.

PCR primers comprised 60 Vbeta and 13 Jbeta primers. Measured with immunoSEQ multiplex PCR; TCRdb has only the in-frame clones, and not every one. This sample has approximately 150,000 clones, with 80% to 90% found just once. V usage is TRBV15 and J usage is TRBJ2-7; TRBD2 matches at 16 bases. Sequenced: PBMCs. This receptor was taken from a woman younger than 35 in good health and CMV-seropositive. CDR3 loop: CATSSGGTSGGAYEQYF. For the CDR3, the DNA is TGTGCCACCAGCAGCGGCGGGACTAGCGGGGGGGCGTACGAGCAGTACTTC.